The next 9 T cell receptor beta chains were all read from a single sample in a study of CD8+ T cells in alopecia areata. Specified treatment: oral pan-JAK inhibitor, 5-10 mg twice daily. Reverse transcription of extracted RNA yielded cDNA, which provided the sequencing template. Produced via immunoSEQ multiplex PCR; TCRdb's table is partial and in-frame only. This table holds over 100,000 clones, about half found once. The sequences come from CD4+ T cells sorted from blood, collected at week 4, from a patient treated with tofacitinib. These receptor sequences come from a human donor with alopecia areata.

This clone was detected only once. CDR3 sequence (DNA): TGTGCCAGCCACCCCCGGGACAGCCCCAACAATCAGCCCCAGCATTTT. Translating it yields CASHPRDSPNNQPQHF. The chain joins TRBV2 to TRBJ1-5; 7 nucleotides match TRBD1. V was clipped by 8 bases and J by 3 bases; unmatched bases: 13. Germline values: CDR1 SNHLY, CDR2 FYNNEI. This CDR3 has 16 residues.

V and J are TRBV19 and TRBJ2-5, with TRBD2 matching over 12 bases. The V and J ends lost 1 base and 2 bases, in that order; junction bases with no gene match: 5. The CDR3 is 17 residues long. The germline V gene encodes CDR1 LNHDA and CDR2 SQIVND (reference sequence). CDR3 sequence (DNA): TGTGCCAGTAGTATAGGTTCACTAGCGGGAGGTCAAGAGACCCAGTACTTC. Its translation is CASSIGSLAGGQETQYF.

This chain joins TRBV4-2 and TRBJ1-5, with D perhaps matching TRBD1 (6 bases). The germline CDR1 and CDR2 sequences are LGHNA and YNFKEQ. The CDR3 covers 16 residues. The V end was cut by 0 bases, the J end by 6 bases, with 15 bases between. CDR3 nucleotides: TGTGCCAGCAGCCAAGAGGCGGTCGCAGGGGCTCAGCCCCAGCATTTT. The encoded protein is CASSQEAVAGAQPQHF.

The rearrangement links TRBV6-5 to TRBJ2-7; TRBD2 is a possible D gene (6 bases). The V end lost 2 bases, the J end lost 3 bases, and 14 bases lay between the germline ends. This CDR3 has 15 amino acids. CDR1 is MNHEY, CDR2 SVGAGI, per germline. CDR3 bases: TGTGCCAGCAGTTACCGACCGGGAGTCTACTACGAGCAGTACTTC. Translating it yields CASSYRPGVYYEQYF.

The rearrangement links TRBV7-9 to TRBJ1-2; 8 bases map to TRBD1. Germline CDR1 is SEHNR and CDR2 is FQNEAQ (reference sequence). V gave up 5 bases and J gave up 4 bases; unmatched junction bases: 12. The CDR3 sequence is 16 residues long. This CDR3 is CASSRIGQGMGYGYTF. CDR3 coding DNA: TGTGCCAGCAGCCGAATCGGACAGGGCATGGGCTATGGCTACACCTTC. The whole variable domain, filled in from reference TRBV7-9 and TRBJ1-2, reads DTGVSQNPRHKITKRGQNVTFRCDPISEHNRLYWYRQTLGQGPEFLTYFQNEAQLEKSRLLSDRFSAERPKGSFSTLEIQRTEQGDSAMYLCASSRIGQGMGYGYTFGSGTRLTVV.

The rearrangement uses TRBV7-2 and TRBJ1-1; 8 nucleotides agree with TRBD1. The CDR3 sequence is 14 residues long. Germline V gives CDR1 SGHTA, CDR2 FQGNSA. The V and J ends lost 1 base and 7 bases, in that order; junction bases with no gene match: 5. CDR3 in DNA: TGTGCCAGCAGCTTAGTTGGGACAGGAGGTGAAGCTTTCTTT. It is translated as CASSLVGTGGEAFF.

This CDR3 is CSAGGRLESGNTIYF. For the CDR3, the DNA is TGCAGCGCCGGCGGGCGGTTGGAGTCTGGAAACACCATATATTTT. V gene TRBV29-1 combines with J gene TRBJ1-3; no definite D call. V was cut by 7 bases and J by 1 base, with 17 bases left in between. CDR1 is SQVTM, CDR2 ANQGSEA, per germline. CDR3 size: 15 residues.

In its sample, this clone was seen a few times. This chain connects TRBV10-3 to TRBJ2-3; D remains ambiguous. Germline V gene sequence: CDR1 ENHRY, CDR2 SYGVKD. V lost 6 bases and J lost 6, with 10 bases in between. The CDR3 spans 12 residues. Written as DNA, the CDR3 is TGTGCCATCAGCCCTCTTTCGGATACGCAGTATTTT. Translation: CAISPLSDTQYF.

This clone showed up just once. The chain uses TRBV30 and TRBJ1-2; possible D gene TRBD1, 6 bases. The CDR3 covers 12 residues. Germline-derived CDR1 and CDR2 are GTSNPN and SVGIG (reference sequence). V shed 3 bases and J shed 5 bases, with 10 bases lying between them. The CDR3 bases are TGTGCCTGGAGCGGGACACCATATGGCTACACCTTC. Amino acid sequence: CAWSGTPYGYTF. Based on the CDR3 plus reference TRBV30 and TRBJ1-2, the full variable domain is SQTIHQWPATLVQPVGSPLSLECTVEGTSNPNLYWYRQAAGRGLQLLFYSVGIGQISSEVPQNLSASRPQDRQFILSSKKLLLSDSGFYLCAWSGTPYGYTFGSGTRLTVV.